This T cell receptor beta chain was identified during a study of shared clonotypes between healthy human individuals. Study background: A donor's plate count was three for CD4 naive and three for CD4 memory; CD8 naive had two and CD8 memory one.

The split of CD4+ cells yielded CD45RA+ naive and CD45RA-negative memory subsets. Germline values: CDR1 SGHRS, CDR2 YFSETQ. This CDR3 contains 15 residues. V gave up 4 bases and J gave up 4 bases, with 17 bases separating them. Generated by immunoSEQ multiplex PCR, the TCRdb table keeps only in-frame clones and is missing some. The data hold approximately 980,000 clones, with 70% to 85% observed a single time. This chain links TRBV5-1 with TRBJ2-5; TRBD1 might be the D (5 bases). Sequences were obtained from memory CD4+ T cells sorted from blood. Indicated subset: CD45RA-negative fraction. The clonotype was recovered from a young man in good health. The CDR3 DNA sequence: TGCGCCAGCAGCCCGAACGACAGACTGATAGAGACCCAGTACTTC. Translated, it gives CASSPNDRLIETQYF. The full variable domain, completed using reference TRBV5-1 and TRBJ2-5, is KAGVTQTPRYLIKTRGQQVTLSCSPISGHRSVSWYQQTPGQGLQFLFEYFSETQRNKGNFPGRFSGRQFSNSRSEMNVSTLELGDSALYLCASSPNDRLIETQYFGPGTRLLVL.